These 18 T cell receptor beta chains were all obtained from the same sample, sequenced in a study of blood T cell repertoires in COVID-19. Data came from immunoSEQ multiplex PCR; TCRdb stores just in-frame clones and leaves some out. This table has around 97,000 clones, more than 85% appearing once. Input material: peripheral blood. The receptors here all came from a human donor in a cohort sampled during active COVID-19.

V is TRBV6-6 and J is TRBJ1-5; 8 nucleotides align to TRBD1. Germline-derived CDR1 and CDR2 are MNHNY and SVGAGI (reference sequence). This CDR3 region has 14 residues. J gave up 0 bases and V 8 bases, and 3 bases lay outside the gene matches. Here the CDR3 DNA reads TGTGCCAGCCGGACAGGGAATAGCAATCAGCCCCAGCATTTT. This translates into CASRTGNSNQPQHF.

The CDR3 DNA reads TGTGCCAGCAGCCCCTATGGGACTAGCGGATCCTACGAGCAGTACTTC. The encoded protein is CASSPYGTSGSYEQYF. The chain links TRBV3-1 (or the pseudogene TRBV3-2) to TRBJ2-7, with 11 bases identical to TRBD2. This CDR3 has 16 residues. Germline CDR1 reads LGHDT; CDR2 reads YNNKEL (reference sequence). V shed 4 bases, J shed 1 base, and the junction held 6 bases outside the gene matches.

The chain recombines TRBV27 with TRBJ2-7; D possibly corresponds to TRBD1 (6 bases). Germline CDR1 MNHEY, CDR2 SMNVEV (reference sequence). CDR3 length: 14 amino acids. V lost 0 bases, J lost 5 bases, and 11 bases lay in between. CDR3 sequence reads: CASSLSGQSHEQYF. The CDR3 DNA reads as TGTGCCAGCAGTTTATCCGGACAGAGCCACGAGCAGTACTTC.

This clone came up once. The chain recombines TRBV27 with TRBJ1-5; no firm D call. Germline V CDR1 and CDR2: MNHEY, SMNVEV (reference sequence). V was shortened by 0 bases and J by 6 bases, with 12 bases between the two germline ends. The CDR3 covers 15 residues. CDR3 residues: CASSLSPTGSQPQHF. CDR3 nucleotide sequence: TGTGCCAGCAGTTTATCCCCAACGGGGAGTCAGCCCCAGCATTTT.

The CDR3: CSVERSGGYTF. Written as DNA, the CDR3 is TGCAGCGTTGAAAGGAGTGGAGGCTACACCTTC. This rearrangement joins TRBV29-1 to TRBJ1-2; D call uncertain. The ends were cut back, 2 bases at V and 8 bases at J, with 9 bases in the middle. Per the germline V gene, CDR1 is SQVTM and CDR2 is ANQGSEA. This CDR3 has 11 amino acids.

V and J are TRBV28 and TRBJ2-1, with TRBD2 identical over 10 bases. The CDR3 runs 21 residues. CDR1 and CDR2 (germline): MDHEN, SYDVKM. J lost 0 bases, V lost 0 bases, and 14 bases had no gene match. The CDR3 coding sequence is TGTGCCAGCAGTTTATGGGGTGAGGGACTAGCGATCCCCAGCTCCTACAATGAGCAGTTCTTC. It yields the protein CASSLWGEGLAIPSSYNEQFF.

The J gene is TRBJ2-7, the V gene TRBV19, with 8 nucleotides matching TRBD2. Germline V gene lookup returns CDR1 LNHDA and CDR2 SQIVND (reference sequence). CDR3 length: 18 amino acids. The V segment lost 3 bases and the J segment 0 bases; nucleotides outside the gene matches: 13. The CDR3 is CASSIQGKTSAYSYEQYF. CDR3 in DNA: TGTGCCAGTAGTATCCAAGGAAAGACTAGCGCCTACTCCTACGAGCAGTACTTC.

The chain combines TRBV18 with TRBJ2-7; 7 nucleotides line up with TRBD1. CDR3 length: 15 amino acids. CDR1 is KGHSH, CDR2 LQKENI, per germline. V shed 6 bases and J 0 bases; nucleotides not matched to a gene: 8. Written as DNA, the CDR3 is TGTGCCAGCTCGCCCAGACAGGGACCCTCCTACGAGCAGTACTTC. Translation gives CASSPRQGPSYEQYF.

The J gene is TRBJ2-7, the V gene TRBV13; 8 bases line up with TRBD1. This CDR3 region has 14 residues. V gave up 2 bases and J gave up 5 bases; unmatched junction bases: 5. The germline CDR1 and CDR2 sequences are PRHDT and FYEKMQ (reference sequence). The CDR3 DNA reads as TGTGCCAGCAGCTTAAGACAGGGGATCCACGAGCAGTACTTC. It yields the protein CASSLRQGIHEQYF.

This clone came up a few times. This rearrangement joins TRBV10-3 to TRBJ2-1; 11 bases are a match to TRBD2. This CDR3 spans 22 amino acids. Germline assignment: CDR1 ENHRY and CDR2 SYGVKD. With V trimmed by 8 bases and J by 0 bases, 24 bases remained unmatched. The CDR3 sequence: CAIPLIVLVLAGAWASYNEQFF. In DNA form, the CDR3 reads TGTGCCATCCCCCTGATTGTACTCGTACTAGCGGGAGCTTGGGCCTCCTACAATGAGCAGTTCTTC.

This chain links TRBV25-1 with TRBJ2-1; TRBD1 agrees at 7 bases. This CDR3 has 15 amino acids. J gave up 6 bases and V 6 bases, and 11 bases lay outside the gene matches. CDR1 and CDR2 (germline): MGHDK, SYGVNS. This CDR3 is CASSARDSLSNEQFF. The CDR3 DNA reads TGTGCCAGCAGCGCCCGGGACAGTCTTAGCAATGAGCAGTTCTTC.

This sequence joins TRBV19 and TRBJ2-7; D unclear. This CDR3 is 14 amino acids long. From germline, CDR1 is LNHDA and CDR2 SQIVND (reference sequence). Between the trimmed V and J ends, which lost 5 bases and 2 bases, there was a span of 13 bases. The CDR3 bases are TGTGCCAGTAGTCCCCTCGACGGAGCCTACGAGCAGTACTTC. Translation: CASSPLDGAYEQYF.

The CDR3 DNA reads TGTGCCACCGGGAGGGTCAGGGGGGGTAATCAGCCCCAGCATTTT. Its translation: CATGRVRGGNQPQHF. The V gene is TRBV28, the J gene TRBJ1-5; 7 nucleotides agree with TRBD1. V lost 10 bases to trimming and J lost 4 bases; unmatched junction nucleotides: 13. The CDR3 runs 15 residues. Germline CDR1 and CDR2: MDHEN and SYDVKM.

The gene calls are TRBV5-6 and TRBJ1-5; tentatively, D is TRBD1 (5 bases). The CDR3 totals 13 residues. The V and J ends lost 4 bases and 11 bases respectively, with 16 bases between them. Per the germline V gene, CDR1 is SGHDT and CDR2 is YYEEEE. The CDR3 loop reads CASSKLAGKTQHF. The CDR3 bases are TGTGCCAGCAGCAAACTGGCAGGGAAGACCCAGCATTTT.

V is TRBV2 and J is TRBJ2-1; TRBD1 matches at 8 bases. V was clipped by 4 bases and J by 8 bases; unmatched bases: 4. Germline V gives CDR1 SNHLY, CDR2 FYNNEI. The CDR3 covers 13 residues. DNA of the CDR3: TGTGCCAGCAGTGCACAGGGGGAGTATGAGCAGTTCTTC. Translated, it gives CASSAQGEYEQFF.

The chain has TRBV7-9 and TRBJ1-6; D is possibly TRBD1 (6 bases). This CDR3 spans 14 amino acids. The V gene's germline CDR1 is SEHNR and CDR2 FQNEAQ (reference sequence). V shed 5 bases and J shed 7 bases, with 12 bases lying between them. CDR3 sequence (DNA): TGTGCCAGCAGCGTTACAGGGAGCAATTCACCCCTCCACTTT. Translating gives CASSVTGSNSPLHF.

V is TRBV18 and J is TRBJ1-4; possibly TRBD1 for D (5 bases). CDR1 and CDR2 (germline): KGHSH, LQKENI. V was shortened by 0 bases and J by 8 bases, with 13 bases between the two germline ends. The CDR3 totals 15 residues. In DNA, the CDR3 is TGTGCCAGCTCACCACCGGGGGTCCGGGGGGAAAAACTGTTTTTT. Encoded protein: CASSPPGVRGEKLFF.

The chain combines TRBV6-5 with TRBJ2-3, with TRBD1 matching over 9 bases. Germline trimming cut 0 bases from V and 7 bases from J; bases unmatched to any gene: 8. The CDR3 has 16 amino acids. Germline V lookup: CDR1 MNHEY, CDR2 SVGAGI. The CDR3 spells CASSYSITGGAYTQYF. For the CDR3, the DNA is TGTGCCAGCAGTTACTCGATAACAGGGGGCGCCTATACGCAGTATTTT.